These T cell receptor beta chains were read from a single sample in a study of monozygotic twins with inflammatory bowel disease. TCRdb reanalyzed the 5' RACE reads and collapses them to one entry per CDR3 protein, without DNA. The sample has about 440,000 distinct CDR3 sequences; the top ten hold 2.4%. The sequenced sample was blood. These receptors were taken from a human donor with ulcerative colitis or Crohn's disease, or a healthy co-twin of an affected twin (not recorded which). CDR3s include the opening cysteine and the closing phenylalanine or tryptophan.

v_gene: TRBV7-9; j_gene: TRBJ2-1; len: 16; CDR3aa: CASSLVGYQPPNEQFF
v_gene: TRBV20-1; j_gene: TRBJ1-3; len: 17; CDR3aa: CSARGAGTFSSGNTIYF
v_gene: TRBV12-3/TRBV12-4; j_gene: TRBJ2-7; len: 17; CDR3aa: CASSPRDRGIESYEQYF
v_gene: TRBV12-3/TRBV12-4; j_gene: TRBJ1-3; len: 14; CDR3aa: CASRDTGDVNTIYF
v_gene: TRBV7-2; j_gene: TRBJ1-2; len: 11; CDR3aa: CASSLFSGYTF
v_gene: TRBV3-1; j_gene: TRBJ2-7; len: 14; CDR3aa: CASRQTGGSYEQYF
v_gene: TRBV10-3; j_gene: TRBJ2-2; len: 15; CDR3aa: CAIRLQTGKTGELFF
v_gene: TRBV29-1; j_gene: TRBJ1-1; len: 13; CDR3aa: CSVSPLGNTEAFF
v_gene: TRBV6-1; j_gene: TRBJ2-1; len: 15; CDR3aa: CASRPRVLAGAEQFF
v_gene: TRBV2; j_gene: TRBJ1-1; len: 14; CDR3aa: CASSENLPDTEAFF
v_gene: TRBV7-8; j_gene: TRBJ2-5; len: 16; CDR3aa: CASSSLALASGETQYF
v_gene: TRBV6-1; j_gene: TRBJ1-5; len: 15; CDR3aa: CASSFGTVKGQPQHF
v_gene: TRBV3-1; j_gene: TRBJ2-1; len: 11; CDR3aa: CASSSMGFPFF
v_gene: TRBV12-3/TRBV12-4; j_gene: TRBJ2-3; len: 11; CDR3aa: CASSFAGAQYF
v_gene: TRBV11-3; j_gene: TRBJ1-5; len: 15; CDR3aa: CASTTQQHSNQPQHF
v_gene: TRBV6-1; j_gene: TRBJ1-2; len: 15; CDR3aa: CASISRVGLTYGYTF
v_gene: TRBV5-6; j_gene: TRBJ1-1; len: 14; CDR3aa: CASSPGPPPLEAFF
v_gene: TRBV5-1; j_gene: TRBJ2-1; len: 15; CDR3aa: CASSPTSGFYNEQFF
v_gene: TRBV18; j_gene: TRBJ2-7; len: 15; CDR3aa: CASSPSDRAVYEQYF
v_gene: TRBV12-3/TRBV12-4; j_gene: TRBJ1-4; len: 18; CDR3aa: CASSSWGEGAVPNEKLFF
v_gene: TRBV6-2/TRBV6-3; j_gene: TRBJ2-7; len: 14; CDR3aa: CASKRTVGSYEQYF
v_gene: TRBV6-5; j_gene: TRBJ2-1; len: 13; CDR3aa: CASIGTGRNEQFF
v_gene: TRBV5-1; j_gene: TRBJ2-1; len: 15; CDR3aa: CASSLSGQGNNEQFF
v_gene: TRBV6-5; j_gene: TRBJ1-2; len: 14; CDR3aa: CASSYDRENYGYTF
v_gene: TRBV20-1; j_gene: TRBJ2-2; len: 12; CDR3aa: CSANSNTGELFF